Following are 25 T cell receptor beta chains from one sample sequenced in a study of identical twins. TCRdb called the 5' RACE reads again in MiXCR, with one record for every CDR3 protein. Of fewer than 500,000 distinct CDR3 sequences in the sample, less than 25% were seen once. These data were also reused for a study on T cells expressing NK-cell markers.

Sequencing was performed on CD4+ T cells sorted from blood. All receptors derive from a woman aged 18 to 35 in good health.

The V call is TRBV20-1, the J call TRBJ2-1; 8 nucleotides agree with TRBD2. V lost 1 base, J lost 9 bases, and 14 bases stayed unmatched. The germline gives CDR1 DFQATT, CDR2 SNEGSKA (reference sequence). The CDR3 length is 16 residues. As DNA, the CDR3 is TGCAGTGCTAGAGGATGGCACAGCGGGAGTTGGGGTGAGCAGTTCTTC. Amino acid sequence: CSARGWHSGSWGEQFF.

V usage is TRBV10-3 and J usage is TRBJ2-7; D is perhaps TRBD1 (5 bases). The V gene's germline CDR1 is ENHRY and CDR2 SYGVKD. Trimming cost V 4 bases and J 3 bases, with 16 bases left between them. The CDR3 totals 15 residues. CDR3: CAISVGLRGNYEQYF. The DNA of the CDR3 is TGTGCCATCAGTGTCGGCCTAAGGGGAAACTACGAGCAGTACTTC.

The CDR3 sequence: CASSAARYLTGELFF. DNA for the CDR3: TGTGCCAGCAGCGCCGCCCGGTATCTAACCGGGGAGCTGTTTTTT. This chain joins TRBV9 and TRBJ2-2; no reliable D call. The germline V and J ends were trimmed by 3 bases and 5 bases, with 14 bases remaining between them. Germline V gene sequence: CDR1 SGDLS, CDR2 YYNGEE. CDR3 length equals 15 residues.

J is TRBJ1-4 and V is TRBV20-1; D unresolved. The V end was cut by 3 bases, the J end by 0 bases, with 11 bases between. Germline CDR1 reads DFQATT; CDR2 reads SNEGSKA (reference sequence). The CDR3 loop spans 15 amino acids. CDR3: CSASRATATNEKLFF. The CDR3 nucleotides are TGCAGTGCTAGTAGGGCGACTGCAACTAATGAAAAACTGTTTTTT.

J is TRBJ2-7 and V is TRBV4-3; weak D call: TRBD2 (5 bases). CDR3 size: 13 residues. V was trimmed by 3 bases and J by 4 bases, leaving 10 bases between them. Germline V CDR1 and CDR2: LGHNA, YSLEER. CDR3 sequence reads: CASSHGRGYEQYF. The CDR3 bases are TGCGCCAGCAGCCACGGCAGAGGGTACGAGCAGTACTTC.

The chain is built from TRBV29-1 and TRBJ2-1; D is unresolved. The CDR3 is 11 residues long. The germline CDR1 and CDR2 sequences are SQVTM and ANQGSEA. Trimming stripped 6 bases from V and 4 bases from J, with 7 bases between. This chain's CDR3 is CSVDPYNEQFF. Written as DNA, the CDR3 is TGCAGCGTGGACCCTTACAATGAGCAGTTCTTC.

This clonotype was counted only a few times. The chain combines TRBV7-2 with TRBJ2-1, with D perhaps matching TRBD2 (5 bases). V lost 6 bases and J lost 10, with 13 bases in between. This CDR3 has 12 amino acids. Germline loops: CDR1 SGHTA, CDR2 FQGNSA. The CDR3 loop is CASSRSGLEQFF. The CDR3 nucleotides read TGTGCCAGCAGTCGATCTGGACTCGAGCAGTTCTTC. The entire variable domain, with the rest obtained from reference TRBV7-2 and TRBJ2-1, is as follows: GAGVSQSPSNKVTEKGKDVELRCDPISGHTALYWYRQSLGQGLEFLIYFQGNSAPDKSGLPSDRFSAERTGGSVSTLTIQRTQQEDSAVYLCASSRSGLEQFFGPGTRLTVL.

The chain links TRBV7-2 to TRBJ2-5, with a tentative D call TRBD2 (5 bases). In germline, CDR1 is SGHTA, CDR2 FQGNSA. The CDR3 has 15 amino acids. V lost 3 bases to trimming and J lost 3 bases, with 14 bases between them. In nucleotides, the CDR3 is TGTGCCAGCAGCTTGACCGTGACTAAAAAAGAGACCCAGTACTTC. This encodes CASSLTVTKKETQYF.

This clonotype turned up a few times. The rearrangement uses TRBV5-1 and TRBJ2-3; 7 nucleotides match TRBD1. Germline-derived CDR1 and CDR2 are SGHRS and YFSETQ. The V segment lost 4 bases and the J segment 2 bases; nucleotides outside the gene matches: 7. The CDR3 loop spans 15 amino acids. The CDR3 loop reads CASSARDRDTDTQYF. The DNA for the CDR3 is TGCGCCAGCAGCGCCCGGGACAGAGACACAGATACGCAGTATTTT.

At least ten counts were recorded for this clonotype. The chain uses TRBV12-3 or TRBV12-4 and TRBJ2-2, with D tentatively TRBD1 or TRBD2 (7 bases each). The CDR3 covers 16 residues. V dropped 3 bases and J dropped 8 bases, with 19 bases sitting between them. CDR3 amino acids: CASSLGGGRSRGELFF. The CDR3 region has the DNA TGTGCCAGCAGTTTGGGAGGGGGCCGGAGTAGGGGGGAGCTGTTTTTT.

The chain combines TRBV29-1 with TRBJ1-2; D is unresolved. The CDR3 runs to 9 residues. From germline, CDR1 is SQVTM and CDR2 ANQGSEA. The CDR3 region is CDRDYGYTF. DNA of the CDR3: TGCGACCGGGACTATGGCTACACCTTC.

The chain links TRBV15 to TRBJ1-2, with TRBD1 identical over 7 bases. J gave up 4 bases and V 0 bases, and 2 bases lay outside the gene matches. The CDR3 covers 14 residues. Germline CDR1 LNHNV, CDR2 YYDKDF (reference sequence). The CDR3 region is CATSREGQSYGYTF. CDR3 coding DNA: TGTGCCACCAGCAGAGAGGGACAGTCCTATGGCTACACCTTC.

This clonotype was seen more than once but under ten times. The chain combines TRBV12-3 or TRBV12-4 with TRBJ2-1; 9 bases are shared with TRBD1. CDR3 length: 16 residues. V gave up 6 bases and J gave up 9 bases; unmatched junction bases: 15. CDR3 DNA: TGTGCCAGCAGACCGGGCGGGACAGGGAAAGGTCGTGAGCAGTTCTTC. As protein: CASRPGGTGKGREQFF.

CDR3 nucleotide sequence: TGTGCCAGCAGCTTTGAGGGGAGTCAGCCCCAGCATTTT. It translates to CASSFEGSQPQHF. The chain carries TRBV7-8 and TRBJ1-5, with D perhaps TRBD1 (5 bases). The germline V and J ends were trimmed by 3 bases and 6 bases, with 9 bases remaining between them. Germline V gene data show CDR1 as SGHVS and CDR2 as FQNEAQ. This CDR3 has 13 residues.

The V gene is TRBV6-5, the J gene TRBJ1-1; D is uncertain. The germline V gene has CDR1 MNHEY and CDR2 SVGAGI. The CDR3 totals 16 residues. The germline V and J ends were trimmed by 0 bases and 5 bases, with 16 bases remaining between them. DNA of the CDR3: TGTGCCAGCAGTTACTCCCCCAGGCAGGTGCGGACTGAAGCTTTCTTT. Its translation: CASSYSPRQVRTEAFF.

CDR3 nucleotide sequence: TGTGCCAGCAGTATACAGGCTGAAGAGACCCAGTACTTC. The encoded protein is CASSIQAEETQYF. This rearrangement joins TRBV12-3 or TRBV12-4 to TRBJ2-5; a weak D match, TRBD1 (5 bases). This CDR3 is built from 13 residues. V was pared by 5 bases and J by 3 bases, with 10 bases between.

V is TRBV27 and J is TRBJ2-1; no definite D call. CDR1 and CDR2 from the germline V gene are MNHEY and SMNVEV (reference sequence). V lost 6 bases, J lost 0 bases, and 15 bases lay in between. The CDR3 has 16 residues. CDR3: CASSSALLSSYNEQFF. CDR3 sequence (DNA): TGTGCCAGCAGCTCCGCCCTGCTTAGCTCCTACAATGAGCAGTTCTTC.

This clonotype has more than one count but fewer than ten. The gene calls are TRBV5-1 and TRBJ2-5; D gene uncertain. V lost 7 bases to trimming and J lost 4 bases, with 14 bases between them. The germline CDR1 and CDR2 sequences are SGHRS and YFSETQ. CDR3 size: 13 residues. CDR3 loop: CASSNSGTETQYF. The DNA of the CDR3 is TGCGCCAGCTCAAACTCCGGTACAGAGACCCAGTACTTC.

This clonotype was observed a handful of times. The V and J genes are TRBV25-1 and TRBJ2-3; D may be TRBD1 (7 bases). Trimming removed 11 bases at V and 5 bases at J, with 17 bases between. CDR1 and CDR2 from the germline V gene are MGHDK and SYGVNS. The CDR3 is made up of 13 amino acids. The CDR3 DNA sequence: TGTGCCGGAGGGACAGCTGGGGGAGATACGCAGTATTTT. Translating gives CAGGTAGGDTQYF.

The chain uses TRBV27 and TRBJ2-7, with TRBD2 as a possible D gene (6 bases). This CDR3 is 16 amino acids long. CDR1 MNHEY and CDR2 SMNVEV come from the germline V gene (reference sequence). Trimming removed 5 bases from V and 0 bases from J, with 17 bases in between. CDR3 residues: CASSPRIAASSYEQYF. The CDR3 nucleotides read TGTGCCAGCAGTCCTCGTATAGCGGCGAGCTCCTACGAGCAGTACTTC.

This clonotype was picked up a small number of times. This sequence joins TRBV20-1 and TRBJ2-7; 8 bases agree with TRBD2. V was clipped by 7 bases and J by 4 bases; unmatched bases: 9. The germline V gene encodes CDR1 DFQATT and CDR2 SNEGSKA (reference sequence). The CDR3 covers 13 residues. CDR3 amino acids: CSGNGPGGYEQYF. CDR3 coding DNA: TGCAGTGGCAACGGACCGGGAGGGTACGAGCAGTACTTC.

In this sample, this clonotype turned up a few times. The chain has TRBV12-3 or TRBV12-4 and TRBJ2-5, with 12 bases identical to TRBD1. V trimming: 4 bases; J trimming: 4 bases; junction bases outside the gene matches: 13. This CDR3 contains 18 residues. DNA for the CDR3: TGTGCCAGCAGTTCAATGCCGGGACAGGGGGCCAGGGGAGAGACCCAGTACTTC. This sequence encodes CASSSMPGQGARGETQYF.

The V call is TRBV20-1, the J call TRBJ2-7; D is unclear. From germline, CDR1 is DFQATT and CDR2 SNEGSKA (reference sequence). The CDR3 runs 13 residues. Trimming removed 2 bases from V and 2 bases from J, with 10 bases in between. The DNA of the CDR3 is TGCAGTGCTAGATCGGGCGGACCCTACGAGCAGTACTTC. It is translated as CSARSGGPYEQYF.

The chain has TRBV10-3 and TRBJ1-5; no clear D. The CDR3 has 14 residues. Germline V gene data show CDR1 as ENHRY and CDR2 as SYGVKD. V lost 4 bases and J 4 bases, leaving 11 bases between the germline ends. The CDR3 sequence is CAISGRGRNQPQHF. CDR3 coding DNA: TGTGCCATCAGTGGGCGCGGCAGAAATCAGCCCCAGCATTTT.

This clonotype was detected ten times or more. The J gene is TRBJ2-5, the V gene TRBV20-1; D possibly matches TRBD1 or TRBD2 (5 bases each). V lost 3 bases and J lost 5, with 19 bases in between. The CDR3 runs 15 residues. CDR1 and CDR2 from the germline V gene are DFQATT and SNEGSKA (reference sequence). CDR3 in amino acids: CSASRGVLKGETQYF. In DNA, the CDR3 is TGCAGTGCTAGTAGAGGGGTCCTGAAGGGGGAGACCCAGTACTTC.